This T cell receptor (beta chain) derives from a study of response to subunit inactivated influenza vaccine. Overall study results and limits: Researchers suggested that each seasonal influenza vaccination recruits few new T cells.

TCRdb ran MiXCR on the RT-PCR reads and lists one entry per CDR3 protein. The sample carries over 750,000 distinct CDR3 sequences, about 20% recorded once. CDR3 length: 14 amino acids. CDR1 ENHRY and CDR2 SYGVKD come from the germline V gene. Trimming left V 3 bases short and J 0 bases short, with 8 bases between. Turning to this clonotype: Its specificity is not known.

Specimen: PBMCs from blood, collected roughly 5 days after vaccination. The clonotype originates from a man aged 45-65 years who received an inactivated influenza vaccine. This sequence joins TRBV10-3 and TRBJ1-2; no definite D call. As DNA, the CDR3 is TGTGCCATCAGTGACGACTTAGCTAACTATGGCTACACCTTC. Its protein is CAISDDLANYGYTF.